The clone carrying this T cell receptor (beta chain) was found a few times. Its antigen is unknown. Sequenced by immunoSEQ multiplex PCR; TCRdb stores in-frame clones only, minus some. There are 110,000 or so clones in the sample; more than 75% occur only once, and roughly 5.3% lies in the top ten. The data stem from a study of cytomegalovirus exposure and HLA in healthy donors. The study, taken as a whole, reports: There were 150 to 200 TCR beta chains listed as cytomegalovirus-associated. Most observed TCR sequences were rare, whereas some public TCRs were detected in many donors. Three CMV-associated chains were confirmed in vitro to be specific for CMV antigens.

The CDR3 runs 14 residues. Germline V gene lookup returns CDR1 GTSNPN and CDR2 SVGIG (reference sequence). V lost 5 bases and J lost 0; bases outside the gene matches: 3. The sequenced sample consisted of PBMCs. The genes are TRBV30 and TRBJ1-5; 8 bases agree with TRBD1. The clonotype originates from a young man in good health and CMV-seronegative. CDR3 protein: CAWGQGYSNQPQHF. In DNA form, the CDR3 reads TGTGCCTGGGGACAGGGATATAGCAATCAGCCCCAGCATTTT.